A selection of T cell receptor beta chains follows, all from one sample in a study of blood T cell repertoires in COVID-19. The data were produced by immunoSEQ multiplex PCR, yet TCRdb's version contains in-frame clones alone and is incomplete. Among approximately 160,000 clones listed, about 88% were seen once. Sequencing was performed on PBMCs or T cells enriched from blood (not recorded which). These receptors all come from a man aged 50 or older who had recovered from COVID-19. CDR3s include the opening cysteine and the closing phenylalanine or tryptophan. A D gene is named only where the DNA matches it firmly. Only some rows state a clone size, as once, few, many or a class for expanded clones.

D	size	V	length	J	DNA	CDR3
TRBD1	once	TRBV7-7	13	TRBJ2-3	TGTGCTAGCAGCTTAGGGACAGGCCGTACGCAGTATTTT	CASSLGTGRTQYF
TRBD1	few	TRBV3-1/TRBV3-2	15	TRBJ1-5	TGTGCCAGCAGCCAAGGTTGGCAGGGGGTGCAGCCCCAGCATTTT	CASSQGWQGVQPQHF
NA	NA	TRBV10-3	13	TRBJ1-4	TGTGCCATCAGTGGGGGCTCGGAGGAAAAACTGTTTTTT	CAISGGSEEKLFF
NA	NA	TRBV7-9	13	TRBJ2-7	TGTGCCAGCAGCTTAGCGTCCAGGGTCGAGCAGTACTTC	CASSLASRVEQYF
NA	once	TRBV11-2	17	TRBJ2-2	TGTGCCAGCAGCTTAGTTTTTAGCGGAATAACTACCGGGGAGCTGTTTTTT	CASSLVFSGITTGELFF
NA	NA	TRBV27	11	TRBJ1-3	TGTGCCAGCAGCCGTGGAAACACCATATATTTT	CASSRGNTIYF
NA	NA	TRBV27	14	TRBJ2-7	TGTGCCAGCAGCTTGCAGGGGCGGAACTACGAGCAGTACTTC	CASSLQGRNYEQYF
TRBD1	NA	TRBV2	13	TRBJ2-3	TGTGCCAGCGGACAGGGGGTCCCAGATACGCAGTATTTT	CASGQGVPDTQYF
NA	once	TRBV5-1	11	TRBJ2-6	TGCGCCAGCGGCATTTCCAACGTCCTGACTTTC	CASGISNVLTF
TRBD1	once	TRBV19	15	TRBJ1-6	TGTGCCAGTAGTCCTGGGACAGGGCGTAATTCACCCCTCCACTTT	CASSPGTGRNSPLHF
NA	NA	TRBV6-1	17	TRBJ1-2	TGTGCCAGCAGCGAACCACGCGGACAGCGAGCTAACTATGGCTACACCTTC	CASSEPRGQRANYGYTF
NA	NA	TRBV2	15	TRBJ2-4	TGTGCCAGCAGTGAACGGGTTTTAACCAAAAACATTCAGTACTTC	CASSERVLTKNIQYF
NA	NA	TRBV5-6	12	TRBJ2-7	TGTGCCAGCAGCGTCAGCTCCTACGAGCAGTACTTC	CASSVSSYEQYF
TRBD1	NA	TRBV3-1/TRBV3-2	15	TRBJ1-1	TGTGCCAGCAGTCGTCCGGGACAGCTGAACACTGAAGCTTTCTTT	CASSRPGQLNTEAFF
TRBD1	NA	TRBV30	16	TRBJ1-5	TGTGCCCGCCTGACTGGAGTAGGACAGGGTGATCAGCCCCAGCATTTT	CARLTGVGQGDQPQHF
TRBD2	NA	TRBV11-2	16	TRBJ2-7	TGTGCCAGCAGCTCTCCGGGGGGGTTGAGCTCCTACGAGCAGTACTTC	CASSSPGGLSSYEQYF
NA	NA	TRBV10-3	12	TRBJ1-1	TGTGCCACCAGGGGAGCTTACACTGAAGCTTTCTTT	CATRGAYTEAFF
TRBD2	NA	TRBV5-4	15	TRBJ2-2	TGTGCCAGCAGCTTGACTAGCGGGTACACCGGGGAGCTGTTTTTT	CASSLTSGYTGELFF
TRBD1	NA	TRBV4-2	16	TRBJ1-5	TGTGCCAGCAGCCAAGATGGGGGGACAGGGGATCAGCCCCAGCATTTT	CASSQDGGTGDQPQHF
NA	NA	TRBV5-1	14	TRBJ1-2	TGCGCCAGCAGCTTGGTATTGGCAGGGTCTGGCTACACCTTC	CASSLVLAGSGYTF
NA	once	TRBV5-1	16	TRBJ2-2	TGCGCCAGCAGCCTAAAGGACAGAGATAACACCGGGGAGCTGTTTTTT	CASSLKDRDNTGELFF
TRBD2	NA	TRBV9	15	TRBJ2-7	TGTGCCAGCAGCGGCGGACTAGCGGGAACCTACGAGCAGTACTTC	CASSGGLAGTYEQYF
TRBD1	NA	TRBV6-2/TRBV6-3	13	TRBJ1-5	TGTGCCAGCAGTGGGACAGTAAATCAGCCCCAGCATTTT	CASSGTVNQPQHF
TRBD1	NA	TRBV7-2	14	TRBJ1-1	TGTGCCAGCAGCTGGGACAGCCGGAACACTGAAGCTTTCTTT	CASSWDSRNTEAFF
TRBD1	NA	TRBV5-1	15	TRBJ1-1	TGCGCCAGCAGCTGGGGACAGGGGATGAACACTGAAGCTTTCTTT	CASSWGQGMNTEAFF
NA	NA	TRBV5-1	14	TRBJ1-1	TGCGCCAGCAGCTTGGCAGCAGGAAACACTGAAGCTTTCTTT	CASSLAAGNTEAFF
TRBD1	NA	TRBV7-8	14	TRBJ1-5	TGTGCCAGCAGCTCACAGGGGGCCCGTCAGCCCCAGCATTTT	CASSSQGARQPQHF
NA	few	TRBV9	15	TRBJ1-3	TGTGCCAGCAGCGCCGCCCAGTTGCCTGGAAACACCATATATTTT	CASSAAQLPGNTIYF
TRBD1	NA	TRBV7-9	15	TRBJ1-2	TGTGCCAGCAGCCTCCTCCGGGACAGGGTACGTGGCTACACCTTC	CASSLLRDRVRGYTF